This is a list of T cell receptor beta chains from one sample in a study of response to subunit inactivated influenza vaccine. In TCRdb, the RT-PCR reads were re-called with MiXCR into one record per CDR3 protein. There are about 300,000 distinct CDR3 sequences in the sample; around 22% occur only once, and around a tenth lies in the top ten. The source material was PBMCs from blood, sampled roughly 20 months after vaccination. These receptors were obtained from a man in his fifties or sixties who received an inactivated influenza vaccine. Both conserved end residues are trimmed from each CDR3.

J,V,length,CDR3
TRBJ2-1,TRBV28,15,ASSSNRRGGAYNEQF
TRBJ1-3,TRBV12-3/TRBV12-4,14,ASRLPSRGSGNTIY
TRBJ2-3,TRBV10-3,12,ALSKGAVTDTQY
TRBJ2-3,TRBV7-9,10,ASMLAGNTQY
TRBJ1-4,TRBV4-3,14,ASSQENRSPNEKLF
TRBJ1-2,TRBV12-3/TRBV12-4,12,ASSPDRPIGGYT
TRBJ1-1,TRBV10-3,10,AISDRAYEAF
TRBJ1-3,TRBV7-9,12,ASSLQYSGNTIC
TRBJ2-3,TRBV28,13,ASSLVQDRTDTQY
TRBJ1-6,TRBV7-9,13,ASSPRQGNNSPLH
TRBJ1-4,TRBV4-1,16,ASSQVSRLSGANEKLF
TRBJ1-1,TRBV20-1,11,SARRDRVTEAF
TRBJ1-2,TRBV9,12,ASSVDHRLHGYT
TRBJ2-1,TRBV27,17,ASSSGASGGLSSYNEQF
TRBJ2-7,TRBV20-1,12,SAPVNRNSYEQY
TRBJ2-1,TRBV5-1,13,ASRPGFPITGEQF
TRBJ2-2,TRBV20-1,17,SARATPGQGYSNTGELF
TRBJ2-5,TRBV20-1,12,SAYDRGIQETQY
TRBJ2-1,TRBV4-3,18,ASSQGLLAGGLSSYNAQF
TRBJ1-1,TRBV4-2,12,ASSQDLYQPEAF
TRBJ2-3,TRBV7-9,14,ASIVVGGGAPDTQY
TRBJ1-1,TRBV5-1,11,ASSLEGATEAF
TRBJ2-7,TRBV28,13,ASSALGGPSYEQY
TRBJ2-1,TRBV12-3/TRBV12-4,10,ASSLIAGEQF
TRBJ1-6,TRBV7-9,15,ASSLRDRGLRSSPLH
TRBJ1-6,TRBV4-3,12,ASSQEVTVGPLH
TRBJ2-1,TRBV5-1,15,ASSFPSGSFPYNEQF
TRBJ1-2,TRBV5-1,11,ASSLWDNYGYT
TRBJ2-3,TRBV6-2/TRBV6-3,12,ASKTSGGENTQY
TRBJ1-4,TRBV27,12,ASRRGQPNEKLF
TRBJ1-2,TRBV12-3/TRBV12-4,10,ASTLRGSGYT
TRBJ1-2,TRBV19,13,ASSILTGYNYGYT
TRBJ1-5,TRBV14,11,ASSQAQSQPQH
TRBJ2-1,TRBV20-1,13,SARDSGSSYNEQF
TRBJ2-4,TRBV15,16,ATSRDRGATGAKNIQY
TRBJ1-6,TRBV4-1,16,ASSQGATGADYYSPLH
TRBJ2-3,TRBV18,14,ASSPPSPGSTDTQY
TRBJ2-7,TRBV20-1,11,SARDPLAYEQY
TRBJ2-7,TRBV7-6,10,ASSWTGYEQY
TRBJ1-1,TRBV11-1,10,ASSLQNTEAF
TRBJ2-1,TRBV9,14,ASSAPRTGASNEQF
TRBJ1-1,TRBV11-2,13,ASSLRLFGVAEAF
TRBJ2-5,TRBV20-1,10,SATTGRETQY
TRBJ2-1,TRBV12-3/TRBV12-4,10,ASTYPGMPQF
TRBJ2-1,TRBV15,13,ATSRGLSSYNEQF
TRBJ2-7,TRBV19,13,ASSIVGLPSYEQY
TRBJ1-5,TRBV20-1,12,SARDLAGNQPQH
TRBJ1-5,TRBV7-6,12,ASSLSGPNQPQH
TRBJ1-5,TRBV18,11,ASSPPTGWPQH
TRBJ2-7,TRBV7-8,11,ASSSASALEQY
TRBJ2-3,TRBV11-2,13,ASSLAGAPAGTQY
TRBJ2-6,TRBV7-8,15,ASSLWGIGYGANVLT
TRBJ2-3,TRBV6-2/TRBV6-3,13,ASSFPLGWADTQY
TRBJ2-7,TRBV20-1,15,SARKPGLADRTYEQY
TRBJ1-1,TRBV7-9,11,ASSLVGRSEAF